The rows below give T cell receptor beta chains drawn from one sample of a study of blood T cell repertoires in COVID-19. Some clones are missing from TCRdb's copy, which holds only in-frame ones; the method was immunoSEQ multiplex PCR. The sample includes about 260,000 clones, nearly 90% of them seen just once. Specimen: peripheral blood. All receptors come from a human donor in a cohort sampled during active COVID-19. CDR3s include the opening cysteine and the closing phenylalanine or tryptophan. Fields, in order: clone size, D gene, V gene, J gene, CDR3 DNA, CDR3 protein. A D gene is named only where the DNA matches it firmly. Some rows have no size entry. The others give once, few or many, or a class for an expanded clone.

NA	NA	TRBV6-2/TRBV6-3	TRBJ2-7	TGTGCCAGCAGTACCCCCCTTCATGGTAGCGGATTCTCCTACGAGCAGTACTTC	CASSTPLHGSGFSYEQYF
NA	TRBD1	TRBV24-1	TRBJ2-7	TGTGCCACCAGTCCCGGGACAGGGCCGTCTTCAGGCCACGAGCAGTACTTC	CATSPGTGPSSGHEQYF
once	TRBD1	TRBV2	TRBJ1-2	TGTGCCAGCTCCAGGACAGGGCGTGACGGCTACACCTTC	CASSRTGRDGYTF
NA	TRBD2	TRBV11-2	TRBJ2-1	TGTGCCAGCAGCTCTACTTGGGGTGGGACTAGCGGGGGACGGGAGCAGTTCTTC	CASSSTWGGTSGGREQFF
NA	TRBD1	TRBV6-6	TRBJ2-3	TGTGCCAGCAGTTTGGGACAGATGGCAGATACGCAGTATTTT	CASSLGQMADTQYF
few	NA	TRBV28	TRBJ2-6	TGTGCCAGCGCCACGGGTGACTCTGGGGCCAACGTCCTGACTTTC	CASATGDSGANVLTF
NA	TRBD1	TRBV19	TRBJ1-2	TGTGCCAGTAGTCGGCCTCGGGGGACAGGGGGCCTCGGGGAGGCTGGCTACACCTTC	CASSRPRGTGGLGEAGYTF
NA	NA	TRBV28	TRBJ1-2	TGTGCCAGCAGTTTGGATGTGGGGGGGCTGGGCTACACCTTC	CASSLDVGGLGYTF
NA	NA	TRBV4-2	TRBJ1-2	TGTGCCAGCAGCCAAGAAACGGCAGGGAGGGGCTATGGCTACACCTTC	CASSQETAGRGYGYTF
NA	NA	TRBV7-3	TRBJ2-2	TGTGCCAGCAGCCTTAATACAGACACCGGGGAGCTGTTTTTT	CASSLNTDTGELFF
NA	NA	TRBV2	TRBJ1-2	TGTGCCAGCAACGGAGGGGGGGCGGTCTATGGCTACACCTTC	CASNGGGAVYGYTF
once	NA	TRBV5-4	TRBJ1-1	TGTGCCAGCAGCTTGGAGTTGGCAGGGGCGGAAGCTTTCTTT	CASSLELAGAEAFF
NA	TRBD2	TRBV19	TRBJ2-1	TGTGCCAGTAGTATGGCAAGGCTAGCGGGAGGAGACAATGAGCAGTTCTTC	CASSMARLAGGDNEQFF
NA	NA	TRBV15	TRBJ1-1	TGTGCCACCACCACAGGGTACACTGAAGCTTTCTTT	CATTTGYTEAFF
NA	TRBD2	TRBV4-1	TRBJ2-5	TGCGCCAGCAGCCAGGGCCTGACTAGCGGGTCATTCCAAGAGACCCAGTACTTC	CASSQGLTSGSFQETQYF
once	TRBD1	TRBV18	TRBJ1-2	TGTGCCAGCTCACCACAGGGGGCCTATTATGGCTACACCTTC	CASSPQGAYYGYTF
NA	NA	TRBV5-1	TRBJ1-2	TGCGCCAGCAGTGGGGATAGAGGGTATGGCTACACCTTC	CASSGDRGYGYTF
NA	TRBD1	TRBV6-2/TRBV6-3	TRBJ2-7	TGTGCCAGCAGTTACTCGAAGGCGTGGGGGACAGGTTCCTACGAGCAGTACTTC	CASSYSKAWGTGSYEQYF
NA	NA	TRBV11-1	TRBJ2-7	TGTGCCAGCAGCTTATCCGGGTACGAGCAGTACTTC	CASSLSGYEQYF
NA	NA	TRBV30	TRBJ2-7	TGTGCCTGGAGTGTAGGTGTAGGGAGTCGGGGTGAGGCGCAGTACTTC	CAWSVGVGSRGEAQYF
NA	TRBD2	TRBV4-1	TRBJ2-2	TGCGCCAGCAGCCTCCTAAGGAGGCTAGCGGGGGGGTGGAACACCGGGGAGCTGTTTTTT	CASSLLRRLAGGWNTGELFF
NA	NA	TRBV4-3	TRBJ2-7	TGCGCCAGCAGCCAAGAAACAGGGACCTCCTACGAGCAGTACTTC	CASSQETGTSYEQYF
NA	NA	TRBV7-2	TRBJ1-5	TGTGCCAGCAGCTCCATTAGCAATCAGCCCCAGCATTTT	CASSSISNQPQHF
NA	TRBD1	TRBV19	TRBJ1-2	TGTGCCGGCGGGACAGCCTTATATGGCTACACCTTC	CAGGTALYGYTF
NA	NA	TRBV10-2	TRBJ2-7	TGCGCCAGCCGAGACCCCGGGACAACCTACGAGCAGTACTTC	CASRDPGTTYEQYF
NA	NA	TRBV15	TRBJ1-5	TGTGCCACCAGCAGCAGACATAGCAATCAGCCCCAGCATTTT	CATSSRHSNQPQHF
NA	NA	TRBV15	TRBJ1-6	TGTGCCACCAGCGGAAACAGGGAAAATTCACCCCTCCACTTT	CATSGNRENSPLHF
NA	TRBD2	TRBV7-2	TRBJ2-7	TGTGCCAGCAGCCCTCAACCTTGGACTAGCGGGAGATTGGAGCAGTACTTC	CASSPQPWTSGRLEQYF
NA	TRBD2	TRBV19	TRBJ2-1	TGTGCCAGTACCAGGACTAGCGAATACAATGAGCAGTTCTTC	CASTRTSEYNEQFF
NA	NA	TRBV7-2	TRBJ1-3	TGTGCCAGCAGCCCCAGGGTGAGCTCTGGAAACACCATATATTTT	CASSPRVSSGNTIYF
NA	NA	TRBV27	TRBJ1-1	TGTGCCAGCGGGACACCGAACACTGAAGCTTTCTTT	CASGTPNTEAFF
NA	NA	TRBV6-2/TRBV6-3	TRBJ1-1	TGTGCCAGCAGTTACGGTCTGGGGGGTTACACTGAAGCTTTCTTT	CASSYGLGGYTEAFF
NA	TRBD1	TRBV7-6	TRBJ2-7	TGTGCCAGCAGCACCTGGACAGGAAACCCCTACGAGCAGTACTTC	CASSTWTGNPYEQYF
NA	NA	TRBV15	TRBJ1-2	TGTGCCACCCCCGGGGAGAGCTATGGCTACACCTTC	CATPGESYGYTF
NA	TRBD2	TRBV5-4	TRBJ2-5	TGTGCCAGCAGCTTATCTGCCCCTAGCGGGCCCCAAGAGACCCAGTACTTC	CASSLSAPSGPQETQYF
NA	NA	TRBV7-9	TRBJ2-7	TGTGCCAGCAGCCGTCCTGGGGGGGCCGAGCAGTACTTC	CASSRPGGAEQYF
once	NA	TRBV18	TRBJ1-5	TGTGCCAGCTCGCTAGGACAGCCAAATCAGCCCCAGCATTTT	CASSLGQPNQPQHF